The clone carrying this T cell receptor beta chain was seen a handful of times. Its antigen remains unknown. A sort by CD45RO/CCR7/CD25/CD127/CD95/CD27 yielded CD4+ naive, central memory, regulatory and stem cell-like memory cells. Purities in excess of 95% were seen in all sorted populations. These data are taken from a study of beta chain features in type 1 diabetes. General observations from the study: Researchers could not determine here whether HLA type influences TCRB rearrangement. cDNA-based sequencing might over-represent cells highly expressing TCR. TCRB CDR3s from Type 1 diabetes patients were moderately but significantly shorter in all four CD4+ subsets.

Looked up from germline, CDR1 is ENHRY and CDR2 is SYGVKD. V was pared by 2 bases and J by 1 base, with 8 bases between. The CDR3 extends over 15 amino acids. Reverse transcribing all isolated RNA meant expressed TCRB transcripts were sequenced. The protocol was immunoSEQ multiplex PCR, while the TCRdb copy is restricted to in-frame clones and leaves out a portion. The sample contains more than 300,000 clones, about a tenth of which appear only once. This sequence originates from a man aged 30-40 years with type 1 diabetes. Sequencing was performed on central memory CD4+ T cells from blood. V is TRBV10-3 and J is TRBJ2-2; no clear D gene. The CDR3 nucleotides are TGTGCCATCAGTGAGAGGCAGGTGAACACCGGGGAGCTGTTTTTT. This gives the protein CAISERQVNTGELFF.